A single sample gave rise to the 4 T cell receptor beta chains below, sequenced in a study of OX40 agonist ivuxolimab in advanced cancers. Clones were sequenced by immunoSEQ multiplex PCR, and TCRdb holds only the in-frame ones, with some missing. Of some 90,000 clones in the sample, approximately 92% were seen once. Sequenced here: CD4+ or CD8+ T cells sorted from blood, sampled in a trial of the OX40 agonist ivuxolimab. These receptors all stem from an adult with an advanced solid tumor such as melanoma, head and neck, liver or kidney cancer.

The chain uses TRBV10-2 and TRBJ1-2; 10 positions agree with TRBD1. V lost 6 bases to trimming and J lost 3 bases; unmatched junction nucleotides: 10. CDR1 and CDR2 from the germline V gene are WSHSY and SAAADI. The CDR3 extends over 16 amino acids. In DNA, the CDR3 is TGCGCCAGCAGGAGAGGGACAGGGGTTTTGCACTATGGCTACACCTTC. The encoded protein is CASRRGTGVLHYGYTF.

The CDR3 reads CASSQSKHRDIYGYTF. DNA of the CDR3: TGCGCCAGCAGTCAATCCAAACATCGGGACATCTATGGCTACACCTTC. The chain carries TRBV23-1 and TRBJ1-2; TRBD1 is a possible D gene (6 bases). TRBV23-1 is annotated as an ORF whose role is uncertain. The CDR3 totals 16 residues. Trimming took 0 bases from V and 4 from J, leaving 15 bases between them.

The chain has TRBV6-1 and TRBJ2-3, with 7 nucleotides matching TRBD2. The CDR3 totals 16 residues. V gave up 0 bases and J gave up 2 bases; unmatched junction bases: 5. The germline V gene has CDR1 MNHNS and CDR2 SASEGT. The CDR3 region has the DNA TGTGCCAGCAGTGAAGCGCGGCTAGCGGCCACAGATACGCAGTATTTT. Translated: CASSEARLAATDTQYF.

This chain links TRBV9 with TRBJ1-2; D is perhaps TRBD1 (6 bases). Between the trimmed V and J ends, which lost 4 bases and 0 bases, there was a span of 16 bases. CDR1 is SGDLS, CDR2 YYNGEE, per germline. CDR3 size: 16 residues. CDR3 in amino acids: CASSYNPGAPNYGYTF. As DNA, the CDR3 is TGTGCCAGCAGCTATAACCCAGGGGCCCCTAACTATGGCTACACCTTC.